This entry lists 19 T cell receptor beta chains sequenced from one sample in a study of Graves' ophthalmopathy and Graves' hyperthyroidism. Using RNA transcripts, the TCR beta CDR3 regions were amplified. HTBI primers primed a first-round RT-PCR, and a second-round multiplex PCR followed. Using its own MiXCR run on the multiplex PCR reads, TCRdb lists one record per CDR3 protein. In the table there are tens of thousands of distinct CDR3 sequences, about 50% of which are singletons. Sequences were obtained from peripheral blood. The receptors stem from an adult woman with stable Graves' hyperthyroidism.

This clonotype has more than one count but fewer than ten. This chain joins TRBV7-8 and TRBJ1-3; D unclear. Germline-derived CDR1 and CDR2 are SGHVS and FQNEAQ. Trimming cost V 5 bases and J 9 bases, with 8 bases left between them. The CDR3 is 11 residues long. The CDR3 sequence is CASSLDSTIYF. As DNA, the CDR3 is TGTGCCAGCAGCCTGGACTCCACCATATATTTT.

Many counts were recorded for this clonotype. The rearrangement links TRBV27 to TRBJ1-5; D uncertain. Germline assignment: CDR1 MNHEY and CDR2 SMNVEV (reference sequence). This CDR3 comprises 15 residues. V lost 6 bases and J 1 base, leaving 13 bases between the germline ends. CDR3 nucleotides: TGTGCCAGCAGGGAGAATGGGGTGAGCAATCAGCCCCAGCATTTT. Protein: CASRENGVSNQPQHF.

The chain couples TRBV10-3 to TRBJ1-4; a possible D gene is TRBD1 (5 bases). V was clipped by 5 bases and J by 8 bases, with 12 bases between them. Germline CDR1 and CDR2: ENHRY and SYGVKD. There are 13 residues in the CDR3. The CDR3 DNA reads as TGTGCCATCAGTTACGGGGGTTTGGAAAAACTGTTTTTT. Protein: CAISYGGLEKLFF.

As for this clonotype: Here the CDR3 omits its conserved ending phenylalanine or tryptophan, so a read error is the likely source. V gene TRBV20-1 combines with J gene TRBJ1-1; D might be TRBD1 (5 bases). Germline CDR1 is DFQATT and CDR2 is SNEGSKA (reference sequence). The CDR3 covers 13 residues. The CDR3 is CSARMWGDTGAFI. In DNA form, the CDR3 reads TGCAGTGCTAGGATGTGGGGCGATACTGGAGCTTTCATT.

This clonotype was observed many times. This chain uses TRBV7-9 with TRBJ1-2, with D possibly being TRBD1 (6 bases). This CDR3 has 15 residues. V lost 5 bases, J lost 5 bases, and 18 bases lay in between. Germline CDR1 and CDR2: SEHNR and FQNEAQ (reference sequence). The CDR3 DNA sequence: TGTGCCAGCAGCCTCCCTGGGGGGGCAAGGTATGGCTACACCTTC. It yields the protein CASSLPGGARYGYTF.

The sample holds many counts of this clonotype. This chain's CDR3 is CASSSEGALGREQYF. CDR3 sequence (DNA): TGTGCCAGCAGCTCCGAAGGGGCCCTAGGACGCGAGCAGTACTTC. The rearrangement links TRBV7-2 to TRBJ2-7, with D possibly TRBD1 on 5 matching bases. CDR3 length: 15 amino acids. Trimming pared 4 bases from V and 6 bases from J, leaving 19 bases between. Germline V CDR1 and CDR2: SGHTA, FQGNSA.

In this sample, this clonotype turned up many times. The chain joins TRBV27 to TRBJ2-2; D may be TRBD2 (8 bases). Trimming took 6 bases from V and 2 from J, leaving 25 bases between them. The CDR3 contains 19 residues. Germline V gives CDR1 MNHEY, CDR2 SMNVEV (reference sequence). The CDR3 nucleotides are TGTGCCAGCAGGCGCAGGGGGGACACCTGGACTAGCAACACCGGGGAGCTGTTTTTT. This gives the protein CASRRRGDTWTSNTGELFF.

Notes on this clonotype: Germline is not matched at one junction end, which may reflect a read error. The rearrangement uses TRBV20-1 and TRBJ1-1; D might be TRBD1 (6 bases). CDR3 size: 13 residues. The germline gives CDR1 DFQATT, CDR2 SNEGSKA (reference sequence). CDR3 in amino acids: CSARGGTRSEAFF. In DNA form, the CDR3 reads TGCAGTGCCAGAGGAGGGACAAGGTCTGAAGCTTTCTTT.

The CDR3 region has the DNA TGCAGCGTCGACAGGGGGTGGGTAGAGACCCAGTACTTC. Translating gives CSVDRGWVETQYF. The V and J genes are TRBV29-1 and TRBJ2-5; TRBD1 agrees at 9 bases. Trimming removed 6 bases from V and 4 bases from J; junction bases left unmatched: 6. Germline V CDR1 and CDR2: SQVTM, ANQGSEA. This CDR3 contains 13 residues.

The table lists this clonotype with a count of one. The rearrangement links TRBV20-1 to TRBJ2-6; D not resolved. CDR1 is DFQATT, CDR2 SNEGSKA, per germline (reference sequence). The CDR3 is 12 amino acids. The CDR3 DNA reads TGCAGAGAGACATCGATGGGGAACGTCCTGACTTTC. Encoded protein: CRETSMGNVLTF.

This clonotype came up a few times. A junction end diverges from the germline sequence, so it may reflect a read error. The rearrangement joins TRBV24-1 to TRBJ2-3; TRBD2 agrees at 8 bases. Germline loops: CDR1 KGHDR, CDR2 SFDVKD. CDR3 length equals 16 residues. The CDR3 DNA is TGTGCCACTAGTGACCCAGCGGGAGCCGAATTGAATACGCGGTATTTT. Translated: CATSDPAGAELNTRYF.

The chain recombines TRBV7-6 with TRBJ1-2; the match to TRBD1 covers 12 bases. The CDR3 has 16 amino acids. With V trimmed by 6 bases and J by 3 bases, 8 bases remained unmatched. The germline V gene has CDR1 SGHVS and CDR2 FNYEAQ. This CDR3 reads CASSPPGTGGDYGYTF. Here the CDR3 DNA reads TGTGCCAGCAGTCCCCCCGGGACAGGGGGCGACTATGGCTACACCTTC.

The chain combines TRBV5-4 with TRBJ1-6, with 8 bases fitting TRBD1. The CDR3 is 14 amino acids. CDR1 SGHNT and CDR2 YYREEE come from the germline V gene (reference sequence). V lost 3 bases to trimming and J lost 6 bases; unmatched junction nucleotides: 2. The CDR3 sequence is CASSWTGSNSPLHF. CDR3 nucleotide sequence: TGTGCCAGCAGCTGGACAGGGTCTAATTCACCCCTCCACTTT. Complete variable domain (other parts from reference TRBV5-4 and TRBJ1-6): ETGVTQSPTHLIKTRGQQVTLRCSSQSGHNTVSWYQQALGQGPQFIFQYYREEENGRGNFPPRFSGLQFPNYSSELNVNALELDDSALYLCASSWTGSNSPLHFGNGTRLTVT.

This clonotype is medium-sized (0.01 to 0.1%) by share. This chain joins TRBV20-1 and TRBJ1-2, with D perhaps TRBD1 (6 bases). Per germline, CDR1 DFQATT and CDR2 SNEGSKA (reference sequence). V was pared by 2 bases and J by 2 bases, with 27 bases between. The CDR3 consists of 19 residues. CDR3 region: CSARLLGVQGGRLNYGYTF. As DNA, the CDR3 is TGCAGTGCTAGACTCTTAGGCGTACAAGGGGGACGTCTCAACTATGGCTACACCTTC.

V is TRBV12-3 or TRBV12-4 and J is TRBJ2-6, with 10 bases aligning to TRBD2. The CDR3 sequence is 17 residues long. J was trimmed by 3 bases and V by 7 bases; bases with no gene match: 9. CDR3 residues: CASTVAGGTVGANVLTF. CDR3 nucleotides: TGTGCCAGCACTGTAGCGGGAGGTACGGTTGGGGCCAACGTCCTGACTTTC.

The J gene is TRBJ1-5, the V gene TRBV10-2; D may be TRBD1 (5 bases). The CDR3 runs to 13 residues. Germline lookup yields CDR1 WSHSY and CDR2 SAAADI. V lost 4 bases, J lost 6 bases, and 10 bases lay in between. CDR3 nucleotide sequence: TGCGCCAGCAGTGGAGAGGGACGTCAGCCCCAGCATTTT. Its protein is CASSGEGRQPQHF.

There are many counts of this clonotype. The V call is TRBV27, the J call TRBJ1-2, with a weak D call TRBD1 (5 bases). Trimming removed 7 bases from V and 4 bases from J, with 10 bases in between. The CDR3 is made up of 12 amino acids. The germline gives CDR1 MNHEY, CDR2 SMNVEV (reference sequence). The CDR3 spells CASIGEGYGYTF. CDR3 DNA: TGTGCCAGCATAGGGGAAGGCTATGGCTACACCTTC.

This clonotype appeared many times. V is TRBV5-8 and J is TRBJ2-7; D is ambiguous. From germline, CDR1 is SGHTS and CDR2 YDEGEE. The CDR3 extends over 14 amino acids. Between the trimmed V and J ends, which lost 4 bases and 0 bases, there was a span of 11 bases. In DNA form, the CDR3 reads TGTGCCAGCAGCCTGCGATGGGACTCCTACGAGCAGTACTTC. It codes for CASSLRWDSYEQYF.

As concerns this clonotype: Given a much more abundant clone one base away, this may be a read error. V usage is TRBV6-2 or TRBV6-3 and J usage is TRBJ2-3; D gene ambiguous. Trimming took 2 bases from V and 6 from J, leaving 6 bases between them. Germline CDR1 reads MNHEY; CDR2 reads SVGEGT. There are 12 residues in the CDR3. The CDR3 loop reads CASSYPVDTQYF. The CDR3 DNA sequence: TGTGCCAGCAGTTACCCGGTTGATACGCAGTATTTT.